A selection of T cell receptor beta chains follows, all from one sample in a study of CD8 T cells in Susac syndrome. TCRdb reprocessed the immunoSEQ multiplex PCR reads via MiXCR and lists one record per CDR3 protein. Of some 120,000 distinct CDR3 sequences detected, about 94% appear once; the ten largest clones hold 0.21%. The sequenced sample was CD8+ T cells from PBMCs. All receptors come from a human donor with Susac syndrome. CDR3s include the opening cysteine and the closing phenylalanine or tryptophan. D genes are given only for firm matches. Clone size is given for some rows only: seen once, a few or many times, or a class if the clone is expanded.

TRBV29-1	few	TRBJ2-7	.	CSVPGLNEQYF	TGCAGCGTTCCGGGGCTCAACGAGCAGTACTTC
TRBV20-1	.	TRBJ2-1	.	CSARGGTPGHEQFF	TGCAGTGCTAGAGGCGGGACCCCGGGCCATGAGCAGTTCTTC
TRBV12-3/TRBV12-4	once	TRBJ1-2	.	CASTQTGAYGYTF	TGTGCCAGCACACAGACAGGCGCCTATGGCTACACCTTC
TRBV29-1	.	TRBJ1-2	TRBD1	CSVWDRDPGYTF	TGCAGCGTCTGGGACAGGGACCCTGGCTACACCTTC
TRBV6-6	once	TRBJ2-7	.	CASSYADEQYF	TGTGCCAGCAGTTACGCGGACGAGCAGTACTTC
TRBV28	.	TRBJ1-1	TRBD1	CASSLSGGVEAFF	TGTGCCAGCAGTTTATCAGGGGGCGTTGAAGCTTTCTTT
TRBV20-1	once	TRBJ2-1	TRBD1	CSARDPSRGRWEQFF	TGCAGTGCTAGAGACCCCTCAAGGGGGCGTTGGGAGCAGTTCTTC
TRBV28	.	TRBJ2-3	.	CASSLRRVTDTQYF	TGTGCCAGCAGTTTACGGAGGGTCACAGATACGCAGTATTTT
TRBV30	.	TRBJ1-1	TRBD1	CAGRQGAGFAEAFF	TGTGCCGGTAGACAGGGGGCTGGATTTGCTGAAGCTTTCTTT
TRBV28	.	TRBJ2-5	.	CASSPVGRRETQYF	TGTGCCAGTAGTCCGGTGGGGAGACGAGAGACCCAGTACTTC
TRBV12-5	.	TRBJ1-5	.	CASGLFGRNNQPQHF	TGTGCTAGTGGTTTATTCGGGCGCAACAATCAGCCCCAGCATTTT
TRBV9	.	TRBJ1-6	.	CASSVEWGNPYNSPLHF	TGTGCCAGCAGCGTAGAATGGGGGAATCCCTATAATTCACCCCTCCACTTT
TRBV6-5	.	TRBJ1-1	.	CASSYSFDAASRNTEAFF	TGTGCCAGCAGTTACTCGTTTGACGCTGCTTCTCGGAACACTGAAGCTTTCTTT
TRBV4-1	.	TRBJ1-5	.	CASSQEMTGLNQPQHF	TGCGCCAGCAGCCAAGAAATGACAGGTCTAAATCAGCCCCAGCATTTT
TRBV4-1	once	TRBJ1-1	TRBD1	CASGTLTGTAAFF	TGCGCCAGCGGGACACTGACGGGGACAGCAGCTTTCTTT
TRBV12-3/TRBV12-4	once	TRBJ2-2	.	CASSLPTPNTGELFF	TGTGCCAGCAGTTTACCCACCCCGAACACCGGGGAGCTGTTTTTT
TRBV27	.	TRBJ1-2	.	CASRGAGIGVNYGYTF	TGTGCCAGCAGGGGGGCCGGGATTGGGGTTAACTATGGCTACACCTTC
TRBV25-1	.	TRBJ1-2	.	CASSERGGYTF	TGTGCCAGCAGTGAACGAGGTGGCTACACCTTC
TRBV12-3/TRBV12-4	.	TRBJ2-3	.	CASSRRYDTDTQYF	TGTGCCAGCAGTCGACGATATGACACAGATACGCAGTATTTT
TRBV7-9	.	TRBJ1-1	TRBD1	CASSGGDRGGTEAFF	TGTGCCAGCAGCGGCGGGGACAGAGGCGGCACTGAAGCTTTCTTT
TRBV16	.	TRBJ1-5	.	CASSQSSGVEQPQHF	TGTGCCAGCAGCCAATCATCAGGGGTAGAGCAGCCCCAGCATTTT
TRBV13	once	TRBJ2-1	.	CASSPSTVSYNEQFF	TGTGCCAGCAGCCCCTCGACTGTGTCCTACAATGAGCAGTTCTTC
TRBV27	.	TRBJ1-1	TRBD1	CASSQGQGARGTEAFF	TGTGCCAGCAGTCAAGGACAGGGGGCGCGAGGCACTGAAGCTTTCTTT
TRBV6-5	.	TRBJ2-7	TRBD1	CASSRTGEFYEQYF	TGTGCCAGCAGTCGCACAGGGGAGTTCTACGAGCAGTACTTC
TRBV3-1	.	TRBJ2-3	TRBD1	CASRDRASTDTQYF	TGTGCCAGCAGGGACAGGGCTAGCACAGATACGCAGTATTTT
TRBV3-1	.	TRBJ1-2	TRBD1	CASSPGTERMNYGYTF	TGTGCCAGCAGCCCCGGGACAGAGCGTATGAACTATGGCTACACCTTC
TRBV7-9	.	TRBJ2-7	.	CASSLTSWEQYF	TGTGCCAGCAGCTTAACTAGTTGGGAGCAGTACTTC
TRBV2	.	TRBJ2-7	TRBD1	CARRKQGGDEQYF	TGTGCCAGGCGTAAACAGGGGGGAGACGAGCAGTACTTC
TRBV6-1	.	TRBJ2-7	.	CASSDGYEQYF	TGTGCCAGCAGTGACGGCTACGAGCAGTACTTC
TRBV7-9	once	TRBJ2-1	.	CAFTPLAVSSYNEQFF	TGTGCCTTTACCCCGCTGGCCGTTAGCTCCTACAATGAGCAGTTCTTC
TRBV30	.	TRBJ2-7	.	CAWSVRLYYEQYF	TGTGCCTGGAGTGTACGGCTATACTACGAGCAGTACTTC
TRBV9	.	TRBJ2-4	TRBD1	CASSSQGAAKNIQYF	TGTGCCAGCAGCTCACAGGGGGCAGCCAAAAACATTCAGTACTTC
TRBV6-2/TRBV6-3	.	TRBJ2-7	.	CASSLTAQMGEQYF	TGTGCCAGCAGTTTGACAGCCCAAATGGGCGAGCAGTACTTC
TRBV6-1	.	TRBJ1-2	.	CATTPVHRSYGYTF	TGTGCCACCACCCCGGTACACCGAAGCTATGGCTACACCTTC
TRBV28	.	TRBJ2-7	TRBD1	CASSFPADRGYEQYF	TGTGCCAGCAGTTTTCCCGCCGACAGGGGCTACGAGCAGTACTTC
TRBV2	.	TRBJ1-2	.	CASSEALSGQTPGGTF	TGTGCCAGCAGTGAAGCGCTTTCCGGGCAGACCCCCGGAGGCACCTTC
TRBV30	.	TRBJ2-3	TRBD1	CAWSKTGTDTQYF	TGTGCCTGGAGTAAGACAGGGACGGATACGCAGTATTTT
TRBV9	few	TRBJ2-5	.	CASSVGLAEETQYF	TGTGCCAGCAGCGTGGGGCTAGCAGAGGAGACCCAGTACTTC
TRBV7-9	.	TRBJ2-7	.	CASSSDPWEQYF	TGTGCCAGCAGCAGTGACCCGTGGGAGCAGTACTTC
TRBV18	.	TRBJ1-1	.	CASSPFREPTEAFF	TGTGCCAGCTCACCATTCCGGGAGCCGACTGAAGCTTTCTTT
TRBV7-6	.	TRBJ2-5	TRBD2	CASSHGASGPDWGSQETQYF	TGTGCCAGCAGCCACGGAGCTAGCGGGCCCGATTGGGGTTCCCAAGAGACCCAGTACTTC
TRBV2	.	TRBJ2-3	.	CASSDWDSPTDTQYF	TGTGCCAGCAGTGATTGGGACTCCCCCACAGATACGCAGTATTTT
TRBV6-5	.	TRBJ1-2	.	CASRKGETNGYTF	TGTGCCAGCAGAAAAGGGGAGACTAATGGCTACACCTTC
TRBV5-4	.	TRBJ2-7	.	CASSGGAGTLYEQYF	TGTGCCAGCAGCGGGGGGGCCGGGACTCTTTACGAGCAGTACTTC
TRBV7-9	.	TRBJ2-1	.	CASSAPLEDEQFF	TGTGCCAGCAGCGCCCCCCTGGAGGATGAGCAGTTCTTC
TRBV12-3/TRBV12-4	.	TRBJ1-1	.	CASTMRGAPLATEAFF	TGTGCCAGCACGATGCGGGGGGCGCCCCTTGCCACTGAAGCTTTCTTT
TRBV4-1	.	TRBJ1-1	.	CASSAGPGENTEAFF	TGCGCCAGCAGCGCCGGCCCGGGGGAGAACACTGAAGCTTTCTTT
TRBV1	.	TRBJ1-1	.	CTSSQERQGEFRNTEAFF	TGCACCAGCAGCCAAGAACGGCAGGGGGAATTTAGGAACACTGAAGCTTTCTTT
TRBV20-1	.	TRBJ2-1	.	CSARDLADSYNEQFF	TGCAGTGCTAGAGATCTGGCAGACTCCTACAATGAGCAGTTCTTC
TRBV3-1	.	TRBJ2-5	TRBD2	CASSHPGGQETQYF	TGTGCCAGCAGCCATCCGGGAGGGCAAGAGACCCAGTACTTC
TRBV13	.	TRBJ2-5	.	CASTQRWQKETQYF	TGTGCCAGCACCCAGCGCTGGCAGAAGGAGACCCAGTACTTC
TRBV7-9	.	TRBJ2-5	.	CASSAGRETQYF	TGTGCCAGCAGCGCCGGGCGGGAGACCCAGTACTTC
TRBV4-2	.	TRBJ2-1	TRBD2	CASSQVPSGDYNEQFF	TGTGCCAGCAGCCAAGTTCCTAGCGGAGACTACAATGAGCAGTTCTTC